The 30 T cell receptor beta chains below come from one sample, sequenced in a study of T cell responses to AZD1222 COVID-19 vaccine (dated by TCRdb to about 2021). The label giving this sample's time point can be read as: baseline before first vaccination. Library creation used the immunoSEQ multiplex PCR assay. The clones in this table, taken by TCRdb from immuneACCESS, are in-frame only. Not every clone is retained; where verified, under half of the shortfall comes from an unresolved V gene, and the cause of the rest is unknown. The sample table records over 150,000 clones; roughly nine tenths of these occur just once. Around 2.6% of the sample rests with the top ten. Specimen: peripheral blood, collected on day 0 of AZD1222 vaccination. Receptors were obtained from an adult in good health.

This clone was seen only a few times. CDR3 loop: CASSEALRGTYGYTF. The CDR3 nucleotides are TGTGCCAGCAGTGAAGCGCTAAGGGGGACCTATGGCTACACCTTC. This chain links TRBV6-1 with TRBJ1-2; D is perhaps TRBD1 (6 bases). Germline lookup yields CDR1 MNHNS and CDR2 SASEGT. Trimming took 0 bases from V and 4 from J, leaving 12 bases between them. This CDR3 region has 15 residues.

The chain joins TRBV6-6 to TRBJ1-3, with unresolved D. The V end lost 8 bases, the J end lost 0 bases, and 11 bases lay between the germline ends. The CDR3 runs 14 residues. Germline lookup yields CDR1 MNHNY and CDR2 SVGAGI (reference sequence). CDR3 nucleotides: TGTGCCAGCTCTGAGTCTCACTCTGGAAACACCATATATTTT. It yields the protein CASSESHSGNTIYF.

About this clone: It is unclear where the CDR3 begins or ends on the DNA, so no DNA is shown, and the CDR3 is as TCRdb lists it. The J gene is TRBJ2-2, the V gene TRBV6-5; the table's D call, TRBD2, was not checked against the DNA. The CDR3 has 15 residues if both end residues are counted. CDR1 is MNHEY, CDR2 SVGAGI, per germline. CDR3 residues: CASTPKSFGAGELFF.

This clone appeared a single time. For the CDR3, the DNA is TGTGCCAGCAGCTTAGTGGGGGGGCGGGCGTCTGAAGCTTTCTTT. Translation: CASSLVGGRASEAFF. The rearrangement uses TRBV11-2 and TRBJ1-1; D may be TRBD1 (6 bases). Germline values: CDR1 SGHAT, CDR2 FQNNGV. The CDR3 spans 15 residues. Trimming cost V 1 base and J 6 bases, with 15 bases left between them.

CDR3 sequence: CASSFAYEQYF. CDR3 nucleotide sequence: TGTGCCAGCAGCTTCGCCTACGAGCAGTACTTC. The V call is TRBV5-4, the J call TRBJ2-7, with no clear D. V was trimmed by 2 bases and J by 2 bases, leaving 2 bases between them. The CDR3 consists of 11 residues. Germline lookup yields CDR1 SGHNT and CDR2 YYREEE (reference sequence).

This chain links TRBV5-6 with TRBJ2-1, with D unclear. V was shortened by 1 base and J by 6 bases, with 2 bases between the two germline ends. The CDR3 sequence is 11 residues long. Per germline, CDR1 SGHDT and CDR2 YYEEEE. CDR3 amino acids: CASSLFNEQFF. CDR3 nucleotide sequence: TGTGCCAGCAGCTTGTTCAATGAGCAGTTCTTC.

In its sample, this clone was seen once. The rearrangement uses TRBV6-5 and TRBJ2-3; D uncertain. The V gene's germline CDR1 is MNHEY and CDR2 SVGAGI. The V end was cut by 0 bases, the J end by 2 bases, with 9 bases between. This CDR3 comprises 15 residues. CDR3 protein: CASSYSRAPTDTQYF. The DNA for the CDR3 is TGTGCCAGCAGTTACTCGAGAGCTCCCACAGATACGCAGTATTTT.

For the CDR3, the DNA is TGTGCCAGCAGTTTACACAGGGGGCGCACCCCCGAGGAGTATGGCTACACCTTC. Amino acids: CASSLHRGRTPEEYGYTF. J is TRBJ1-2 and V is TRBV28; 9 bases match TRBD1. This CDR3 has 18 amino acids. CDR1 MDHEN and CDR2 SYDVKM come from the germline V gene. The junction had 15 bases not matched to a gene; V was cut back by 2 bases and J by 5 bases.

V and J are TRBV5-8 and TRBJ2-6; TRBD1 might be the D (6 bases). With 3 bases removed from V and 0 bases from J, the gap between germline ends came to 16 bases. The CDR3 totals 18 residues. Germline assignment: CDR1 SGHTS and CDR2 YDEGEE. The CDR3 sequence is CASSSRQVVHSGANVLTF. Written as DNA, the CDR3 is TGTGCCAGCAGCTCAAGACAGGTGGTCCACTCTGGGGCCAACGTCCTGACTTTC.

V usage is TRBV5-4 and J usage is TRBJ2-7; D not resolved. The CDR3 totals 12 residues. Germline CDR1 reads SGHNT; CDR2 reads YYREEE (reference sequence). Trimming removed 0 bases from V and 4 bases from J, with 5 bases in between. The CDR3 loop reads CASSLENYEQYF. The CDR3 DNA reads as TGTGCCAGCAGCTTGGAAAATTACGAGCAGTACTTC. Full variable domain (rest looked up from reference TRBV5-4 and TRBJ2-7): ETGVTQSPTHLIKTRGQQVTLRCSSQSGHNTVSWYQQALGQGPQFIFQYYREEENGRGNFPPRFSGLQFPNYSSELNVNALELDDSALYLCASSLENYEQYFGPGTRLTVT.

The gene calls are TRBV28 and TRBJ1-1; maybe TRBD1 (6 bases). Germline V gene data show CDR1 as MDHEN and CDR2 as SYDVKM. The V end was cut by 7 bases, the J end by 4 bases, with 19 bases between. The CDR3 covers 15 residues. In nucleotides, the CDR3 is TGTGCCAGCATTAATGCGGGGGCCTCGGGCACTGAAGCTTTCTTT. This sequence encodes CASINAGASGTEAFF.

The rearrangement links TRBV10-3 to TRBJ2-5; 8 bases line up with TRBD1. With 0 bases clipped from V and 5 bases from J, the junction kept 5 bases outside the gene matches. The CDR3 covers 15 residues. Germline lookup yields CDR1 ENHRY and CDR2 SYGVKD. This CDR3 reads CAISESIGQGETQYF. The CDR3 coding sequence is TGTGCCATCAGTGAGTCGATTGGACAGGGCGAGACCCAGTACTTC.

The chain combines TRBV30 with TRBJ1-6, with D unresolved. Germline CDR1 GTSNPN, CDR2 SVGIG (reference sequence). The CDR3 runs to 11 residues. Deletions cut 3 bases from V and 9 bases from J, with 6 bases between. The CDR3 sequence is CAWRTGSPLHF. The DNA for the CDR3 is TGTGCCTGGAGAACCGGTTCACCCCTCCACTTT.

The V call is TRBV24-1, the J call TRBJ1-4; no definite D call. V was clipped by 3 bases and J by 8 bases, with 9 bases between them. Germline values: CDR1 KGHDR, CDR2 SFDVKD. The CDR3 has 13 amino acids. CDR3 bases: TGTGCCACCAGTGATCTCAGGAACGAAAAACTGTTTTTT. Residues: CATSDLRNEKLFF.

V is TRBV6-4 and J is TRBJ1-5; D remains ambiguous. Germline assignment: CDR1 MRHNA and CDR2 SNTAGT. The CDR3 spans 15 residues. Deletions cut 0 bases from V and 4 bases from J, with 10 bases between. The DNA of the CDR3 is TGTGCCAGCAGTGACTCGATTGAAGGGAATCAGCCCCAGCATTTT. It is translated as CASSDSIEGNQPQHF.

The chain employs TRBV19 and TRBJ2-7, with D tentatively TRBD1 or TRBD2 (5 bases each). CDR3 length equals 12 residues. The V end lost 8 bases, the J end lost 3 bases, and 11 bases lay between the germline ends. The germline V gene has CDR1 LNHDA and CDR2 SQIVND (reference sequence). CDR3 residues: CASRDGNYEQYF. The CDR3 nucleotides read TGTGCCAGTCGGGACGGAAACTACGAGCAGTACTTC.

This rearrangement joins TRBV28 to TRBJ1-2, with 9 positions matching TRBD1. Losses at the gene ends were 4 bases for V and 7 bases for J; bases not matched to a gene: 10. The germline CDR1 and CDR2 sequences are MDHEN and SYDVKM. The CDR3 is 15 residues long. The CDR3 region has the DNA TGTGCCAGCAGTTCCCCCGGGACAGGGAGGAGTGGCTACACCTTC. Encoded protein: CASSSPGTGRSGYTF.

In nucleotides, the CDR3 is TGTGCCAGCAGTGAACGCCCGATGAGCTCTGGAAACACCATATATTTT. Translated, it gives CASSERPMSSGNTIYF. The V call is TRBV6-1, the J call TRBJ1-3; D gene ambiguous. The CDR3 spans 16 residues. Trimming took off 2 bases at V and 0 bases at J, with 11 bases between the two ends. Germline V gene data show CDR1 as MNHNS and CDR2 as SASEGT.

This chain connects TRBV30 to TRBJ2-1; D is unresolved. Between the trimmed V and J ends, which lost 0 bases and 3 bases, there was a span of 6 bases. Germline V gives CDR1 GTSNPN, CDR2 SVGIG (reference sequence). CDR3 length: 13 residues. In DNA form, the CDR3 reads TGTGCCTGGAGTGTGCACAGCTACAATGAGCAGTTCTTC. Amino acids: CAWSVHSYNEQFF.

This chain links TRBV29-1 with TRBJ1-3; D is ambiguous. The CDR3 consists of 12 residues. In germline, CDR1 is SQVTM, CDR2 ANQGSEA. V shed 0 bases and J shed 3 bases, with 3 bases lying between them. The CDR3 nucleotides are TGCAGCGTTGAAGATCTTGGAAACACCATATATTTT. It encodes CSVEDLGNTIYF.

The chain is built from TRBV19 and TRBJ2-7; D call uncertain. With 4 bases removed from V and 0 bases from J, the gap between germline ends came to 10 bases. Germline lookup yields CDR1 LNHDA and CDR2 SQIVND (reference sequence). CDR3 size: 14 residues. This CDR3 reads CASSNQRSSYEQYF. As DNA, the CDR3 is TGTGCCAGTAGTAACCAGAGAAGCTCCTACGAGCAGTACTTC.

The rearrangement links TRBV6-4 to TRBJ2-1; maybe TRBD1 (5 bases). V lost 6 bases, J lost 3 bases, and 27 bases lay in between. The CDR3 is 19 residues long. The germline V gene has CDR1 MRHNA and CDR2 SNTAGT. The CDR3 sequence is CASSRSALPRKGNYNEQFF. The CDR3, as DNA: TGTGCCAGCAGCCGGAGTGCCCTCCCTAGGAAGGGGAACTACAATGAGCAGTTCTTC.

The chain uses TRBV18 and TRBJ2-1, with D possibly matching TRBD1 (5 bases). The CDR3 has 15 amino acids. The V and J ends lost 1 base and 6 bases respectively, with 13 bases between them. Germline values: CDR1 KGHSH, CDR2 LQKENI. DNA for the CDR3: TGTGCCAGCTCACCACAGACAGAACTCCCCAATGAGCAGTTCTTC. It encodes CASSPQTELPNEQFF.

V gene TRBV28 combines with J gene TRBJ2-7; 10 bases are a match to TRBD1. The J segment lost 4 bases and the V segment lost 6 bases, leaving 12 bases of the junction unmatched. In germline, CDR1 is MDHEN, CDR2 SYDVKM. This CDR3 spans 16 amino acids. The DNA of the CDR3 is TGTGCCAGCAGCGGATTAGGGACAGGGGAACTTTACGAGCAGTACTTC. Translating gives CASSGLGTGELYEQYF.

The chain employs TRBV29-1 and TRBJ2-3; 13 bases line up with TRBD2. The germline V gene has CDR1 SQVTM and CDR2 ANQGSEA. This CDR3 spans 16 amino acids. Losses at the gene ends were 0 bases for V and 5 bases for J; bases not matched to a gene: 5. CDR3 protein: CSVEDRTSGSLDTQYF. The CDR3 DNA follows: TGCAGCGTTGAAGATCGGACTAGCGGGAGTTTAGATACGCAGTATTTT.

The CDR3 nucleotides read TGTGCTAGTGGTTTGAGATTATCGGGACTAGCGGAACGAGATGGGCTATACAATGAGCAGTTCTTC. It encodes CASGLRLSGLAERDGLYNEQFF. V and J are TRBV12-5 and TRBJ2-1; 11 bases are shared with TRBD2. The trim removed 2 bases at V and 4 bases at J, leaving 22 bases unmatched. Germline V gene sequence: CDR1 LGHNT, CDR2 FRNRAP. This CDR3 region has 22 residues.

This chain uses TRBV5-1 with TRBJ2-7; maybe TRBD1 (5 bases). V dropped 0 bases and J dropped 12 bases, with 19 bases sitting between them. Germline V gene lookup returns CDR1 SGHRS and CDR2 YFSETQ. The CDR3 consists of 14 residues. The CDR3 region is CASSLAGSQQVLYF. CDR3 bases: TGCGCCAGCAGCTTGGCCGGGTCCCAACAGGTGTTGTACTTC.

The genes are TRBV2 and TRBJ1-5; D ambiguous. This CDR3 has 13 amino acids. Trimming stripped 8 bases from V and 4 bases from J, with 12 bases between. In germline, CDR1 is SNHLY, CDR2 FYNNEI. CDR3 sequence reads: CASRARLNQPQHF. The CDR3 coding sequence is TGTGCCAGCCGGGCCCGCCTAAATCAGCCCCAGCATTTT. Combining the CDR3 with reference TRBV2 and TRBJ1-5 gives the whole variable domain EPEVTQTPSHQVTQMGQEVILRCVPISNHLYFYWYRQILGQKVEFLVSFYNNEISEKSEIFDDQFSVERPDGSNFTLKIRSTKLEDSAMYFCASRARLNQPQHFGDGTRLSIL.

This chain links TRBV10-2 with TRBJ1-2, with 9 bases that match TRBD1. Germline V gene data show CDR1 as WSHSY and CDR2 as SAAADI. CDR3 size: 14 residues. V lost 2 bases and J lost 10; bases outside the gene matches: 8. The CDR3 sequence is CASSETGTGSVYTF. The CDR3 DNA sequence: TGCGCCAGCAGTGAGACCGGGACAGGGAGCGTCTACACCTTC.

V usage is TRBV11-2 and J usage is TRBJ2-3; 12 bases are shared with TRBD2. V was clipped by 0 bases and J by 2 bases; unmatched bases: 12. CDR1 is SGHAT and CDR2 is FQNNGV in the germline V gene. The CDR3 is 20 residues long. CDR3 sequence: CASSLEAVELAGGFTDTQYF. Here the CDR3 DNA reads TGTGCCAGCAGCTTAGAAGCGGTGGAACTAGCGGGAGGATTCACAGATACGCAGTATTTT. The full variable domain, rest sourced from reference TRBV11-2 and TRBJ2-3, is EAGVAQSPRYKIIEKRQSVAFWCNPISGHATLYWYQQILGQGPKLLIQFQNNGVVDDSQLPKDRFSAERLKGVDSTLKIQPAKLEDSAVYLCASSLEAVELAGGFTDTQYFGPGTRLTVL.